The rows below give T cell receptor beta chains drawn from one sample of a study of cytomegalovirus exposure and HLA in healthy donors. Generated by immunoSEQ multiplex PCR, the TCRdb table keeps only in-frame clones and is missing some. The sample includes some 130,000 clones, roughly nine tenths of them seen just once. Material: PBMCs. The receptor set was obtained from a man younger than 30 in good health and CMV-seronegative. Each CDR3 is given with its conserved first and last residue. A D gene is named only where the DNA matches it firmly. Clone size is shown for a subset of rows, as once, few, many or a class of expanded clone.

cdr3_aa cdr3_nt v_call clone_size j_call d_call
CASSLAGGTDTQYF TGTGCCAGCAGTTTAGCGGGAGGCACAGATACGCAGTATTTT TRBV27 NA TRBJ2-3 TRBD2
CAARELTNYGYTF TGTGCCGCCCGGGAACTAACTAACTATGGCTACACCTTC TRBV30 NA TRBJ1-2 NA
CASSGRGSTEAFF TGCGCCAGCAGTGGACGAGGATCCACTGAAGCTTTCTTT TRBV10-1 NA TRBJ1-1 NA
CASRGGQAEAFF TGTGCCAGCAGGGGGGGACAGGCTGAAGCTTTCTTT TRBV6-1 once TRBJ1-1 TRBD1
CASSAKQGSSYEQYF TGTGCCAGCAGTGCGAAACAGGGATCCTCCTACGAGCAGTACTTC TRBV25-1 NA TRBJ2-7 NA
CAWSPPSGGRYEQYF TGTGCCTGGAGTCCTCCCTCGGGAGGGCGGTACGAGCAGTACTTC TRBV30 NA TRBJ2-7 TRBD2
CASSILSQPQHF TGTGCCAGTAGTATTCTAAGCCAGCCCCAGCATTTT TRBV19 NA TRBJ1-5 NA
CASSYLTSAAYEQYF TGTGCCAGCAGTTACTTGACTAGCGCCGCCTACGAGCAGTACTTC TRBV6-5 NA TRBJ2-7 TRBD2
CASSSYFVGTEAFF TGTGCCAGTAGTTCATATTTTGTCGGCACTGAAGCTTTCTTT TRBV19 few TRBJ1-1 NA
CASSRDTYSNQPQHF TGTGCCAGCAGCCGCGACACGTATAGCAATCAGCCCCAGCATTTT TRBV6-5 NA TRBJ1-5 NA
CASGLLMGGPPSYNEQFF TGTGCCAGCGGGCTACTCATGGGAGGGCCACCCTCCTACAATGAGCAGTTCTTC TRBV2 NA TRBJ2-1 TRBD2
CASRVSGETHEQYF TGCGCCAGCAGAGTGTCAGGGGAAACCCACGAGCAGTACTTC TRBV5-1 NA TRBJ2-7 NA
CASQGLGEKLFF TGTGCCTCGCAGGGTTTGGGTGAAAAACTGTTTTTT TRBV28 NA TRBJ1-4 NA
CASSLRSSGWATGELFF TGTGCCAGCAGCTTAAGGTCGTCAGGGTGGGCCACCGGGGAGCTGTTTTTT TRBV13 NA TRBJ2-2 NA
CASSPQGPYEQYF TGTGCCAGCAGCCCACAGGGTCCCTACGAGCAGTACTTC TRBV7-2 NA TRBJ2-7 NA
CASSLSVYSSYEQYF TGTGCCAGCAGTTTATCGGTCTACAGCTCCTACGAGCAGTACTTC TRBV28 NA TRBJ2-7 NA
CASSLTGTGWYEQYF TGTGCCAGCAGCTTAACCGGGACAGGTTGGTACGAGCAGTACTTC TRBV7-6 NA TRBJ2-7 TRBD1
CASSQDPGQGGQPQHF TGCGCCAGCAGCCAAGACCCAGGACAGGGAGGCCAGCCCCAGCATTTT TRBV4-3 NA TRBJ1-5 TRBD1
CASSGPTRAGGAYEQYF TGTGCCAGCAGCGGGCCCACACGGGCGGGAGGGGCCTACGAGCAGTACTTC TRBV7-9 NA TRBJ2-7 TRBD2
CASSSQGIQETQYF TGTGCCAGCAGTTCACAGGGGATCCAAGAGACCCAGTACTTC TRBV27 NA TRBJ2-5 TRBD1
CASSTPGDGETQYF TGTGCCAGCAGCACCCCAGGGGATGGAGAGACCCAGTACTTC TRBV5-6 NA TRBJ2-5 NA
CASSSLQGVGEKLFF TGTGCCAGCAGTTCTCTACAGGGGGTCGGTGAAAAACTGTTTTTT TRBV28 NA TRBJ1-4 TRBD1
CASSSPRGTQYF TGTGCCAGCAGCTCACCACGGGGGACCCAGTACTTC TRBV6-6 few TRBJ2-5 NA
CASSDRGRINSPLHF TGTGCCAGCAGCGACAGGGGAAGGATTAATTCACCCCTCCACTTT TRBV6-6 NA TRBJ1-6 TRBD1
CASSNSGGPETQYF TGCGCCAGCAGCAATAGCGGGGGCCCAGAGACCCAGTACTTC TRBV5-1 NA TRBJ2-5 TRBD2
CASRRTGGPYHEQFF TGTGCCAGCAGACGGACAGGGGGGCCCTATCATGAGCAGTTCTTC TRBV6-5 NA TRBJ2-1 TRBD1
CASSGQGGTGELFF TGCGCCAGCAGCGGGCAGGGCGGCACCGGGGAGCTGTTTTTT TRBV5-1 NA TRBJ2-2 NA
CASSLLGAGETQYF TGTGCCAGCAGCTTATTGGGGGCCGGGGAGACCCAGTACTTC TRBV7-9 NA TRBJ2-5 NA
CASSPGHIPNEQYF TGTGCCAGCAGCCCCGGACACATTCCCAACGAGCAGTACTTC TRBV28 NA TRBJ2-7 NA
CASSILAFVTDTQYF TGTGCCAGCAGTATACTAGCATTCGTCACAGATACGCAGTATTTT TRBV2 NA TRBJ2-3 NA
CASSSVAGVQETQYF TGTGCCAGCAGCTCTGTAGCGGGGGTCCAAGAGACCCAGTACTTC TRBV5-6 NA TRBJ2-5 TRBD2
CASSQGLKWGDTEAFF TGTGCCAGCAGCCAAGGATTAAAATGGGGAGACACTGAAGCTTTCTTT TRBV14 NA TRBJ1-1 NA
CASSQDRGPSEKLFF TGTGCCAGCAGCCAAGACAGGGGCCCCAGTGAAAAACTGTTTTTT TRBV4-2 NA TRBJ1-4 NA
CASSSVTGELFF TGTGCCAGCAGTTCGGTCACCGGGGAGCTGTTTTTT TRBV6-5 NA TRBJ2-2 NA
CASSYLAGGGNEQFF TGTGCCAGCAGTTACCTGGCGGGGGGAGGGAATGAGCAGTTCTTC TRBV6-5 NA TRBJ2-1 TRBD2
CASSPLGTGGFDEQYF TGTGCCAGCTCACCACTGGGGACAGGGGGCTTCGACGAGCAGTACTTC TRBV18 NA TRBJ2-7 TRBD1
CASSGYHSGRYEQYF TGTGCCAGCAGTGGATATCATAGCGGTCGGTACGAGCAGTACTTC TRBV6-1 NA TRBJ2-7 NA
CASSPTSVNSYEQYF TGTGCCAGCTCACCAACATCCGTGAACTCCTACGAGCAGTACTTC TRBV18 NA TRBJ2-7 NA
CASSPGAAYEQYF TGTGCCAGCTCTCCAGGGGCAGCCTACGAGCAGTACTTC TRBV4-2 NA TRBJ2-7 NA
CASMSFSDRYNEQFF TGCGCCAGCATGTCCTTCTCGGACAGATACAATGAGCAGTTCTTC TRBV23-1 NA TRBJ2-1 NA
CASRPILALPNEQFF TGTGCCAGCAGGCCGATCCTAGCCCTCCCCAATGAGCAGTTCTTC TRBV6-6 NA TRBJ2-1 NA
CASSFAQGSYEQYF TGTGCCAGTAGTTTTGCACAGGGGAGCTACGAGCAGTACTTC TRBV19 NA TRBJ2-7 TRBD1
CASRFRGQGNSYGYTF TGTGCCAGTAGATTCAGGGGTCAAGGCAACTCCTATGGCTACACCTTC TRBV19 NA TRBJ1-2 NA
CASSLFFGPTAEAFF TGTGCCAGCAGTTTATTCTTTGGGCCGACAGCTGAAGCTTTCTTT TRBV27 NA TRBJ1-1 NA
CASSRTGTSGELFF TGTGCCAGCAGCCGGACAGGGACGTCCGGGGAGCTGTTTTTT TRBV27 few TRBJ2-2 TRBD1
CASSEVLGDRGGETQYF TGTGCCAGCAGTGAAGTGTTAGGAGACAGGGGAGGGGAGACCCAGTACTTC TRBV6-1 NA TRBJ2-5 NA
CASSLAGQGYEQYF TGTGCCAGCAGCTTAGCGGGACAGGGGTACGAGCAGTACTTC TRBV11-2 NA TRBJ2-7 TRBD1
CASSPASGLAGGEQFF TGTGCCAGCAGCCCAGCCTCGGGACTAGCGGGAGGTGAGCAGTTCTTC TRBV7-7 NA TRBJ2-1 TRBD2
CASSWDRGIGTSGRPDTQYF TGTGCCAGCAGTTGGGACAGGGGGATCGGGACTAGCGGGAGGCCAGATACGCAGTATTTT TRBV28 NA TRBJ2-3 TRBD2
CASSVVISGQSNTEAFF TGTGCCAGCAGTGTGGTGATATCGGGACAGTCGAACACTGAAGCTTTCTTT TRBV6-1 NA TRBJ1-1 TRBD1
CASSPDRDNEQFF TGTGCCAGCAGTCCGGACAGAGACAATGAGCAGTTCTTC TRBV6-4 once TRBJ2-1 NA
CASKPQGPDTQYF TGTGCCAGCAAACCCCAGGGCCCAGATACGCAGTATTTT TRBV11-2 NA TRBJ2-3 NA
CASRGANTEAFF TGTGCCAGTCGCGGCGCGAACACTGAAGCTTTCTTT TRBV7-4 once TRBJ1-1 NA
CASRERGKGDQETQYF TGTGCCAGCAGGGAGAGGGGGAAGGGCGATCAAGAGACCCAGTACTTC TRBV7-2 NA TRBJ2-5 NA
CASSLFLMGLAGYPPNTGELFF TGTGCCAGCAGTTTATTTCTAATGGGACTAGCGGGATACCCCCCGAACACCGGGGAGCTGTTTTTT TRBV27 NA TRBJ2-2 TRBD2
CASSPPIQGSTEAFF TGCGCCAGCAGCCCTCCCATACAGGGTAGCACTGAAGCTTTCTTT TRBV10-2 NA TRBJ1-1 NA
CASGFSQGNEQYF TGTGCTAGTGGTTTCTCACAGGGAAACGAGCAGTACTTC TRBV12-5 NA TRBJ2-7 NA
CASAKTGGNTEAFF TGTGCCAGCGCGAAAACAGGGGGGAACACTGAAGCTTTCTTT TRBV6-5 NA TRBJ1-1 TRBD1
CASRPGVSGTDTQYF TGCGCCAGCAGACCAGGGGTTTCGGGCACAGATACGCAGTATTTT TRBV4-1 NA TRBJ2-3 NA